The entry that follows covers one T cell receptor (beta chain) sequence. The CDR3 spans 17 residues. Unmatched junction bases numbered 9, after V lost 3 bases and J lost 7 bases. Germline values: CDR1 SGHDN, CDR2 FVKESK. The source of the sample is a study of T cell responses to AZD1222 COVID-19 vaccine. Profiled with immunoSEQ multiplex PCR; TCRdb holds only in-frame clones, not every one. The sample holds around 100,000 clones; 90% to 95% are singletons and the top ten take over 40%. The sequenced sample was peripheral blood, obtained on day 0 of AZD1222 vaccination. The TCR originated in an adult in good health. The rearrangement joins TRBV14 to TRBJ2-1; 13 bases line up with TRBD2. The CDR3 DNA follows: TGTGCCAGCAGCCAGAGGACTAGCGGGAGCTATCGTAATGAGCAGTTCTTC. Protein: CASSQRTSGSYRNEQFF.